A single sample gave rise to the 27 T cell receptor beta chains below, sequenced in a study of cytomegalovirus exposure and HLA in healthy donors. Primers: 60 Vbeta forward and 13 Jbeta reverse. The repertoire was sequenced with immunoSEQ multiplex PCR; TCRdb's copy has only in-frame clones and lacks some. The profile covers 150,000 to 160,000 clones, with about 85% appearing a single time and 2% to 2.5% taken by the ten largest. Sequenced sample: PBMCs. The source of these receptors is a woman under 30 in good health and CMV-seronegative.

The chain links TRBV19 to TRBJ2-2; 13 bases are shared with TRBD2. Trimming cost V 9 bases and J 4 bases; bases outside gene matches: 17. The CDR3 sequence is 19 residues long. Germline CDR1 is LNHDA and CDR2 is SQIVND (reference sequence). CDR3 DNA: TGTGCCAGCCTTGGACAGATCGGGACTAGCGGGAAACGCACCGGGGAGCTGTTTTTT. Amino acid sequence: CASLGQIGTSGKRTGELFF.

The chain uses TRBV28 and TRBJ1-3, with no clear D. Germline CDR1 is MDHEN and CDR2 is SYDVKM. The V and J ends lost 11 bases and 0 bases respectively, with 17 bases between them. This CDR3 comprises 15 residues. In DNA, the CDR3 is TGTGCCGGGTCTCCCAGCGTTACCTCTGGAAACACCATATATTTT. This sequence encodes CAGSPSVTSGNTIYF.

Details on this clone: This is likely a read error, given that the CDR3 carries no conserved phenylalanine or tryptophan at its end. The V and J genes are TRBV30 and TRBJ2-6; D call uncertain. CDR1 is GTSNPN and CDR2 is SVGIG in the germline V gene (reference sequence). The CDR3 extends over 14 amino acids. V shed 2 bases and J shed 4 bases, with 9 bases lying between them. CDR3 coding DNA: TGTGCCTGGAGTACGACCGGCGGGGCCAACGTCCTGACTCTC. Translation gives CAWSTTGGANVLTL.

Points on this clone: One end of the junction is discordant with germline, which a read error may explain. This chain uses TRBV7-9 with TRBJ2-6; perhaps TRBD1 as D (5 bases). This CDR3 is 16 amino acids long. CDR1 and CDR2 from the germline V gene are SEHNR and FQNEAQ (reference sequence). DNA for the CDR3: TGTTCCAGCAGTCCAGGACAAGCCTCTGGGGCCAACGTCCTGACTTTC. As protein: CSSSPGQASGANVLTF.

The rearrangement links TRBV5-5 to TRBJ1-1, with D tentatively TRBD1 (6 bases). V shed 3 bases and J shed 3 bases, with 15 bases lying between them. The CDR3 has 15 amino acids. The germline gives CDR1 SGHKS, CDR2 YYEKEE (reference sequence). CDR3 DNA: TGTGCCAGCAGCTGGGGTGGGGGGGCGGACACTGAAGCTTTCTTT. This encodes CASSWGGGADTEAFF.

This chain uses TRBV4-2 with TRBJ2-2, with 15 bases that match TRBD2. The CDR3 is 19 amino acids. Per the germline V gene, CDR1 is LGHNA and CDR2 is YNFKEQ. Trimming removed 0 bases from V and 4 bases from J; junction bases left unmatched: 6. CDR3 loop: CASSQDMPGLAGGTGELFF. The CDR3 nucleotides read TGTGCCAGCAGCCAAGATATGCCGGGACTAGCGGGGGGCACCGGGGAGCTGTTTTTT.

The chain carries TRBV28 and TRBJ2-5; 7 nucleotides match TRBD2. The CDR3 has 16 residues. CDR1 MDHEN and CDR2 SYDVKM come from the germline V gene. V shed 4 bases, J shed 7 bases, and the junction held 15 bases outside the gene matches. The CDR3 is CASSYVPSGPTWTQYF. CDR3 nucleotide sequence: TGTGCCAGCAGTTACGTCCCTAGCGGACCCACTTGGACCCAGTACTTC.

The chain employs TRBV5-5 and TRBJ2-7, with D hard to call. The V gene's germline CDR1 is SGHKS and CDR2 YYEKEE (reference sequence). The CDR3 totals 14 residues. V was clipped by 0 bases and J by 2 bases, with 9 bases between them. The CDR3 nucleotides are TGTGCCAGCAGCTTGGACACCTTCCCCTACGAGCAGTACTTC. It codes for CASSLDTFPYEQYF.

The count of this clone is one. This chain uses TRBV7-3 with TRBJ1-2; 11 bases agree with TRBD1. This CDR3 is 13 amino acids long. The J segment lost 8 bases and the V segment lost 5 bases, leaving 4 bases of the junction unmatched. Germline CDR1 is SGHTA and CDR2 is FQGTGA. The CDR3 DNA sequence: TGTGCCAGCAGCCTGGGACAGGGGGACGGCTACACCTTC. This sequence encodes CASSLGQGDGYTF.

The chain couples TRBV6-6 to TRBJ1-2; 7 bases agree with TRBD1. The CDR3 spans 16 residues. In germline, CDR1 is MNHNY, CDR2 SVGAGI (reference sequence). V lost 6 bases to trimming and J lost 5 bases; unmatched junction nucleotides: 15. CDR3 sequence reads: CASRPPTGLTTYGYTF. Written as DNA, the CDR3 is TGTGCCAGCAGACCCCCGACAGGGCTTACGACTTATGGCTACACCTTC.

The gene calls are TRBV28 and TRBJ1-1; 7 bases agree with TRBD1. V shed 6 bases and J 11 bases; nucleotides not matched to a gene: 9. Germline V gene data show CDR1 as MDHEN and CDR2 as SYDVKM. This CDR3 is 12 amino acids long. The CDR3 coding sequence is TGTGCCAGCAGGCTAACAGGGGCTCAGGCTTTCTTT. This translates into CASRLTGAQAFF.

The count of this clone is one. The rearrangement links TRBV18 to TRBJ2-5, with D possibly matching TRBD1 (8 bases). The CDR3 extends over 15 amino acids. Trimming removed 5 bases from V and 11 bases from J, with 24 bases in between. Germline loops: CDR1 KGHSH, CDR2 LQKENI. CDR3 residues: CASSRQTGDYAEQYF. The CDR3 DNA reads as TGTGCCAGCTCAAGACAGACAGGGGACTATGCGGAGCAGTACTTC.

V is TRBV14 and J is TRBJ1-2; the D is unclear. The V gene's germline CDR1 is SGHDN and CDR2 FVKESK. Trimming stripped 3 bases from V and 8 bases from J, with 13 bases between. The CDR3 length is 13 residues. In DNA form, the CDR3 reads TGTGCCAGCAGCCACAGACCCGAGGGCGGCTACACCTTC. This codes for CASSHRPEGGYTF.

This CDR3 is CASRALSNQPQHF. CDR3 in DNA: TGTGCCAGCAGAGCCCTTTCCAATCAGCCCCAGCATTTT. V gene TRBV6-6 combines with J gene TRBJ1-5, with D uncertain. The germline gives CDR1 MNHNY, CDR2 SVGAGI (reference sequence). The CDR3 extends over 13 amino acids. The V gene lost 6 bases and the J gene lost 3 bases, with 9 bases spanning the gap.

This clone was detected only once. CDR3 sequence: CASSSRVAGETQYF. The DNA of the CDR3 is TGCGCCAGCAGCTCCAGGGTAGCAGGGGAGACCCAGTACTTC. The J gene is TRBJ2-5, the V gene TRBV5-1, with D perhaps matching TRBD1 (5 bases). V was pared by 3 bases and J by 5 bases, with 14 bases between. The CDR3 spans 14 residues. The germline gives CDR1 SGHRS, CDR2 YFSETQ.

The chain has TRBV7-2 and TRBJ2-3; maybe TRBD1 (5 bases). Per the germline V gene, CDR1 is SGHTA and CDR2 is FQGNSA. The CDR3 has 15 amino acids. Trimming took 4 bases from V and 0 from J, leaving 11 bases between them. CDR3 protein: CASSSPDRSTDTQYF. DNA of the CDR3: TGTGCCAGCAGCTCCCCCGACAGAAGCACAGATACGCAGTATTTT.

Worth noting for this clone: The identical CDR3 is also encoded by other nucleotide sequences in the sample. The DNA of the CDR3 is TGTGCCAGCAGCTTAAGAACTAGCGGGAGGGGTGAGCAGTTCTTC. It encodes CASSLRTSGRGEQFF. The chain uses TRBV7-3 and TRBJ2-1, with TRBD2 matching over 13 bases. CDR1 is SGHTA, CDR2 FQGTGA, per germline. This CDR3 has 15 residues. After removal of 1 base from V and 9 bases from J, the junction contained 3 bases not matched to a gene.

The chain combines TRBV5-1 with TRBJ2-1; D unclear. The CDR3 is 18 residues long. Per germline, CDR1 SGHRS and CDR2 YFSETQ. V shed 0 bases and J shed 4 bases, with 20 bases lying between them. The CDR3 here is CASSLDLAGMSLYNEQFF. CDR3 bases: TGCGCCAGCAGCTTGGATTTGGCAGGAATGTCCTTATACAATGAGCAGTTCTTC.

The chain recombines TRBV10-3 with TRBJ2-1; D is perhaps TRBD1 (6 bases). Deletions cut 4 bases from V and 4 bases from J, with 14 bases between. This CDR3 comprises 15 residues. Germline V gene sequence: CDR1 ENHRY, CDR2 SYGVKD. CDR3 in DNA: TGTGCCATCAGTGGCACACAGGGCTCTTACAATGAGCAGTTCTTC. Translation gives CAISGTQGSYNEQFF.

The V call is TRBV6-4, the J call TRBJ2-1, with a tentative D call TRBD2 (6 bases). This CDR3 is 15 amino acids long. V lost 5 bases and J lost 4, with 15 bases in between. Germline CDR1 MRHNA, CDR2 SNTAGT. The CDR3 DNA reads as TGTGCCAGCAGTACCGGGACTCGAGGATACAATGAGCAGTTCTTC. This sequence encodes CASSTGTRGYNEQFF.

The rearrangement links TRBV7-2 to TRBJ2-2; 8 positions match TRBD2. This CDR3 region has 15 residues. CDR1 is SGHTA and CDR2 is FQGNSA in the germline V gene. V shed 1 base, J shed 5 bases, and the junction held 3 bases outside the gene matches. The CDR3 reads CASSLEVAGTGELFF. The CDR3 DNA reads as TGTGCCAGCAGCTTAGAAGTAGCGGGAACCGGGGAGCTGTTTTTT.

This chain connects TRBV27 to TRBJ2-5, with D possibly matching TRBD2 (5 bases). Germline CDR1 MNHEY, CDR2 SMNVEV (reference sequence). V lost 9 bases to trimming and J lost 2 bases, with 13 bases between them. The length of the CDR3 is 13 residues. CDR3 nucleotide sequence: TGTGCCAGTCGGGTGCGAGGGCAAGAGACCCAGTACTTC. It encodes CASRVRGQETQYF.

The J gene is TRBJ2-1, the V gene TRBV19; the match to TRBD2 covers 10 bases. CDR1 is LNHDA and CDR2 is SQIVND in the germline V gene (reference sequence). V gave up 6 bases and J gave up 2 bases; unmatched junction bases: 4. The CDR3 is made up of 15 amino acids. This CDR3 is CASSPLAGAYNEQFF. In nucleotides, the CDR3 is TGTGCCAGTAGCCCGCTAGCGGGGGCCTACAATGAGCAGTTCTTC. Combining the CDR3 with reference TRBV19 and TRBJ2-1 gives the whole variable domain DGGITQSPKYLFRKEGQNVTLSCEQNLNHDAMYWYRQDPGQGLRLIYYSQIVNDFQKGDIAEGYSVSREKKESFPLTVTSAQKNPTAFYLCASSPLAGAYNEQFFGPGTRLTVL.

J is TRBJ2-6 and V is TRBV28; TRBD2 aligns across 8 bases. J was trimmed by 0 bases and V by 5 bases; bases with no gene match: 0. Germline-derived CDR1 and CDR2 are MDHEN and SYDVKM. This CDR3 is 15 amino acids long. CDR3 in DNA: TGTGCCAGCAGTAGCGGGGGCTCTGGGGCCAACGTCCTGACTTTC. Protein product: CASSSGGSGANVLTF.

The rearrangement joins TRBV28 to TRBJ2-5; weak D call: TRBD2 (5 bases). Trimming pared 8 bases from V and 2 bases from J, leaving 12 bases between. Germline CDR1 reads MDHEN; CDR2 reads SYDVKM. CDR3 length equals 13 residues. CDR3 DNA: TGTGCCAGCCTTCCCGGACTTCAAGAGACCCAGTACTTC. Amino acids: CASLPGLQETQYF.

The chain uses TRBV30 and TRBJ2-7; D remains unclear. The V end was cut by 2 bases, the J end by 9 bases, with 11 bases between. Germline CDR1 GTSNPN, CDR2 SVGIG (reference sequence). CDR3 size: 11 residues. The CDR3 here is CAWSMTLGQYF. The CDR3 region has the DNA TGTGCCTGGAGTATGACTTTGGGGCAGTACTTC.

The CDR3 nucleotides are TGTGCCAGGGAAGACGAGGATGAAAAACTGTTTTTT. This gives the protein CAREDEDEKLFF. V is TRBV19 and J is TRBJ1-4; D not certain. The CDR3 contains 12 residues. CDR1 is LNHDA, CDR2 SQIVND, per germline (reference sequence). The ends were cut back, 9 bases at V and 6 bases at J, with 11 bases in the middle.